Shown below are 27 T cell receptor beta chains from a single sample sequenced in a study of blood T cell repertoires in COVID-19. Assay used: immunoSEQ multiplex PCR; TCRdb lists only in-frame clones, some missing. The data contain about 310,000 clones, 80% to 90% of them singletons. The sequenced material came from PBMCs or T cells enriched from blood (not recorded which). These receptors were collected from a man aged 30-40 years who had recovered from COVID-19.

The chain joins TRBV27 to TRBJ2-7, with 9 bases identical to TRBD2. CDR1 is MNHEY and CDR2 is SMNVEV in the germline V gene (reference sequence). CDR3 length equals 15 residues. After removal of 2 bases from V and 2 bases from J, the junction contained 4 bases not matched to a gene. CDR3 DNA: TGTGCCAGCAGTTTAAAGGCTAGCGGGACCTACGAGCAGTACTTC. Translation gives CASSLKASGTYEQYF.

This clone was seen only once. The chain uses TRBV25-1 and TRBJ2-3; no clear D. CDR1 is MGHDK and CDR2 is SYGVNS in the germline V gene. Trimming stripped 1 base from V and 4 bases from J, with 6 bases between. This CDR3 is 13 amino acids long. CDR3 region: CASSESMSDTQYF. The CDR3 DNA sequence: TGTGCCAGCAGTGAATCAATGTCAGATACGCAGTATTTT.

The J gene is TRBJ1-2, the V gene TRBV11-2; D uncertain. CDR3 length: 17 amino acids. Germline lookup yields CDR1 SGHAT and CDR2 FQNNGV. Trimming removed 5 bases at V and 4 bases at J, with 23 bases between. CDR3 amino acids: CASSRLGLMRDGYGYTF. CDR3 sequence (DNA): TGTGCCAGCAGCCGACTCGGTCTGATGAGGGATGGCTATGGCTACACCTTC.

The V gene is TRBV7-3, the J gene TRBJ2-3; 9 nucleotides align to TRBD1. The CDR3 is 19 amino acids. Germline V CDR1 and CDR2: SGHTA, FQGTGA. Unmatched junction bases numbered 14, after V lost 4 bases and J lost 0 bases. CDR3 residues: CASSSHPIGTGFSTDTQYF. The CDR3, as DNA: TGTGCCAGCAGCTCCCACCCAATCGGGACAGGGTTTAGCACAGATACGCAGTATTTT.

This clone turned up a few times. Other DNA sequences of this sample code for an identical CDR3. V gene TRBV6-2 or TRBV6-3 combines with J gene TRBJ2-6, with D possibly matching TRBD2 (6 bases). V lost 2 bases, J lost 4 bases, and 9 bases lay in between. Germline V gene lookup returns CDR1 MNHEY and CDR2 SVGEGT. The CDR3 covers 15 residues. The CDR3 sequence: CASSYRGSGANVLTF. The DNA of the CDR3 is TGTGCCAGCAGTTACCGGGGGTCCGGGGCCAACGTCCTGACTTTC.

This chain links TRBV29-1 with TRBJ1-1; D is perhaps TRBD1 (5 bases). Trimming shortened V by 7 bases and J by 1 base, and 10 bases separated the two germline ends. The CDR3 runs 12 residues. Germline loops: CDR1 SQVTM, CDR2 ANQGSEA. The CDR3 sequence: CSAAQGNTEAFF. DNA for the CDR3: TGCAGCGCCGCGCAGGGGAACACTGAAGCTTTCTTT.

This clone showed up just a few times. V is TRBV7-9 and J is TRBJ1-4; a possible D gene is TRBD1 (5 bases). The V gene's germline CDR1 is SEHNR and CDR2 FQNEAQ (reference sequence). The CDR3 has 15 amino acids. The V end was cut by 2 bases, the J end by 7 bases, with 14 bases between. In DNA, the CDR3 is TGTGCCAGCAGCTTACCGCTAGGGGCATTTGAAAAACTGTTTTTT. Translated: CASSLPLGAFEKLFF.

The chain is built from TRBV7-2 and TRBJ2-4, with no clear D. The CDR3 length is 14 residues. CDR1 and CDR2 from the germline V gene are SGHTA and FQGNSA. Trimming cost V 3 bases and J 0 bases, with 6 bases left between them. The CDR3: CASSFLVAKNIQYF. The CDR3 bases are TGTGCCAGCAGCTTCCTCGTAGCCAAAAACATTCAGTACTTC.

J is TRBJ1-1 and V is TRBV12-3 or TRBV12-4; TRBD1 is a possible D gene (5 bases). V was pared by 7 bases and J by 6 bases, with 9 bases between. CDR3 length: 11 residues. The CDR3 DNA follows: TGTGCCAGCAACCAGGGCCCTGAAGCTTTCTTT. Translated, it gives CASNQGPEAFF.

This chain joins TRBV3-1 (or the pseudogene TRBV3-2) and TRBJ1-2, with 7 positions matching TRBD1. Losses at the gene ends were 0 bases for V and 5 bases for J; bases not matched to a gene: 12. The CDR3 sequence is 17 residues long. The germline V gene encodes CDR1 LGHDT and CDR2 YNNKEL (reference sequence). CDR3 amino acids: CASSQDPTPYRGYGYTF. CDR3 DNA sequence: TGTGCCAGCAGCCAAGATCCCACCCCCTACAGGGGATATGGCTACACCTTC.

This sequence joins TRBV5-1 and TRBJ1-1; weak D call: TRBD1 (5 bases). V was trimmed by 0 bases and J by 1 base, leaving 10 bases between them. The CDR3 has 15 amino acids. The germline CDR1 and CDR2 sequences are SGHRS and YFSETQ. The CDR3 protein is CASSLALGQNTEAFF. DNA of the CDR3: TGCGCCAGCAGCTTGGCTCTGGGGCAGAACACTGAAGCTTTCTTT.

CDR3 loop: CAWSGGGGTYEQYF. CDR3 sequence (DNA): TGTGCCTGGAGTGGAGGCGGGGGGACCTACGAGCAGTACTTC. V is TRBV30 and J is TRBJ2-7; 8 nucleotides align to TRBD2. This CDR3 has 14 residues. Germline CDR1 reads GTSNPN; CDR2 reads SVGIG (reference sequence). V lost 1 base and J lost 2; bases outside the gene matches: 4.

This clone was observed once. This rearrangement joins TRBV5-1 to TRBJ2-1; 8 bases are a match to TRBD2. After removal of 6 bases from V and 0 bases from J, the junction contained 2 bases not matched to a gene. CDR3 length equals 14 residues. Germline loops: CDR1 SGHRS, CDR2 YFSETQ. This CDR3 reads CASMRGDSYNEQFF. The CDR3 DNA follows: TGCGCCAGCATGCGGGGGGACTCCTACAATGAGCAGTTCTTC.

V is TRBV10-3 and J is TRBJ2-5, with 8 bases aligning to TRBD1. Per the germline V gene, CDR1 is ENHRY and CDR2 is SYGVKD. This CDR3 is built from 12 residues. Trimming removed 6 bases from V and 5 bases from J; junction bases left unmatched: 2. The CDR3 sequence: CAISPGGETQYF. Written as DNA, the CDR3 is TGTGCCATCAGCCCAGGGGGCGAGACCCAGTACTTC.

The chain couples TRBV12-5 to TRBJ1-2, with 8 bases identical to TRBD1. Unmatched junction bases numbered 16, after V lost 6 bases and J lost 4 bases. The germline CDR1 and CDR2 sequences are LGHNT and FRNRAP. CDR3 length: 17 amino acids. The CDR3 sequence is CASGGWDRSLSFYGYTF. As DNA, the CDR3 is TGTGCTAGTGGCGGCTGGGACAGGAGCCTATCCTTCTATGGCTACACCTTC.

This clone has just one count. V usage is TRBV19 and J usage is TRBJ2-5; TRBD1 agrees at 9 bases. Trimming cost V 5 bases and J 5 bases; bases outside gene matches: 9. Per germline, CDR1 LNHDA and CDR2 SQIVND (reference sequence). The CDR3 loop spans 15 amino acids. CDR3: CASSSPGTGLETQYF. Written as DNA, the CDR3 is TGTGCCAGTAGTTCTCCCGGGACAGGGTTGGAGACCCAGTACTTC. Using reference TRBV19 and TRBJ2-5 for the parts outside the CDR3, the full variable domain is DGGITQSPKYLFRKEGQNVTLSCEQNLNHDAMYWYRQDPGQGLRLIYYSQIVNDFQKGDIAEGYSVSREKKESFPLTVTSAQKNPTAFYLCASSSPGTGLETQYFGPGTRLLVL.

The V and J genes are TRBV11-2 and TRBJ2-4, with 9 bases matching TRBD1. From germline, CDR1 is SGHAT and CDR2 FQNNGV. This CDR3 is built from 14 residues. The junction had 9 bases not matched to a gene; V was cut back by 4 bases and J by 11 bases. For the CDR3, the DNA is TGTGCCAGCAGCTCAGGGACAGGGATAGTCGTTCAGTACTTC. It translates to CASSSGTGIVVQYF.

In DNA, the CDR3 is TGTGCCAGCACCAGGGGGTTGGGGCAGTCAGATACGCAGTATTTT. Its protein product is CASTRGLGQSDTQYF. The chain is built from TRBV7-6 and TRBJ2-3; 7 bases fit TRBD1. The trim removed 7 bases at V and 4 bases at J, leaving 11 bases unmatched. Looked up from germline, CDR1 is SGHVS and CDR2 is FNYEAQ. This CDR3 is 15 amino acids long.

This chain joins TRBV19 and TRBJ1-1; tentative D call: TRBD1 (6 bases). Germline CDR1 reads LNHDA; CDR2 reads SQIVND (reference sequence). Trimming left V 7 bases short and J 0 bases short, with 9 bases between. CDR3 size: 13 residues. The CDR3 reads CASNTGLNTEAFF. For the CDR3, the DNA is TGTGCCAGTAATACAGGGCTGAACACTGAAGCTTTCTTT.

The chain employs TRBV6-2 or TRBV6-3 and TRBJ2-5; D remains unclear. V was pared by 2 bases and J by 7 bases, with 5 bases between. This CDR3 comprises 11 residues. Germline V gene data show CDR1 as MNHEY and CDR2 as SVGEGT. This chain's CDR3 is CASSYGRTQYF. The CDR3 DNA reads as TGTGCCAGCAGTTACGGGCGGACCCAGTACTTC.

V and J are TRBV24-1 and TRBJ2-4; 7 positions match TRBD1. The CDR3 loop spans 15 amino acids. Germline CDR1 KGHDR, CDR2 SFDVKD. V lost 2 bases, J lost 4 bases, and 4 bases stayed unmatched. The CDR3 loop reads CATSDSGQLKNIQYF. In nucleotides, the CDR3 is TGTGCCACCAGTGATTCGGGACAGCTAAAAAACATTCAGTACTTC.

The J gene is TRBJ1-6, the V gene TRBV5-1; 8 nucleotides match TRBD1. V dropped 4 bases and J dropped 3; count of bases not matched to a gene: 6. The CDR3 is 16 amino acids. Germline values: CDR1 SGHRS, CDR2 YFSETQ. The CDR3 DNA reads TGCGCCAGCAGCGGGGGACAGGCCAGCTATAATTCACCCCTCCACTTT. It specifies CASSGGQASYNSPLHF.

The genes are TRBV19 and TRBJ1-2, with D perhaps TRBD1 (6 bases). CDR3 length: 16 residues. The germline V gene has CDR1 LNHDA and CDR2 SQIVND (reference sequence). V gave up 6 bases and J gave up 4 bases, with 21 bases separating them. As DNA, the CDR3 is TGTGCCAGTAGAAAAACGGACAGCGAGCGCATCTATGGCTACACCTTC. Translation gives CASRKTDSERIYGYTF.

The chain links TRBV19 to TRBJ1-4; D not resolved. Germline-derived CDR1 and CDR2 are LNHDA and SQIVND (reference sequence). This CDR3 has 13 residues. The V end lost 6 bases, the J end lost 5 bases, and 10 bases lay between the germline ends. The CDR3 protein is CASRVAGNEKLFF. CDR3 nucleotide sequence: TGTGCCAGTAGGGTGGCGGGCAATGAAAAACTGTTTTTT. Variable domain in full (rest from reference TRBV19 and TRBJ1-4): DGGITQSPKYLFRKEGQNVTLSCEQNLNHDAMYWYRQDPGQGLRLIYYSQIVNDFQKGDIAEGYSVSREKKESFPLTVTSAQKNPTAFYLCASRVAGNEKLFFGSGTQLSVL.

This sequence joins TRBV3-1 (or the pseudogene TRBV3-2) and TRBJ1-2, with 8 bases fitting TRBD1. Germline assignment: CDR1 LGHDT and CDR2 YNNKEL (reference sequence). The CDR3 length is 14 residues. V shed 6 bases, J shed 5 bases, and the junction held 8 bases outside the gene matches. Written as DNA, the CDR3 is TGTGCCAGCAGTCGAGGAACAGGGGGTTATGGCTACACCTTC. Its protein is CASSRGTGGYGYTF.

The rearrangement uses TRBV6-5 and TRBJ1-4, with D perhaps TRBD1 (6 bases). In germline, CDR1 is MNHEY, CDR2 SVGAGI. The CDR3 spans 13 residues. V was pared by 8 bases and J by 7 bases, with 14 bases between. CDR3 amino acids: CASENVRGEKLFF. The CDR3 DNA reads TGTGCCAGCGAAAATGTCAGGGGTGAAAAACTGTTTTTT.

V usage is TRBV6-2 or TRBV6-3 and J usage is TRBJ1-2, with 8 bases fitting TRBD1. In germline, CDR1 is MNHEY, CDR2 SVGEGT. V was clipped by 0 bases and J by 7 bases; unmatched bases: 7. CDR3 length: 15 amino acids. The DNA of the CDR3 is TGTGCCAGCAGTTACTCGACCCAGGGGGCAGGTGGCTACACCTTC. The encoded protein is CASSYSTQGAGGYTF.